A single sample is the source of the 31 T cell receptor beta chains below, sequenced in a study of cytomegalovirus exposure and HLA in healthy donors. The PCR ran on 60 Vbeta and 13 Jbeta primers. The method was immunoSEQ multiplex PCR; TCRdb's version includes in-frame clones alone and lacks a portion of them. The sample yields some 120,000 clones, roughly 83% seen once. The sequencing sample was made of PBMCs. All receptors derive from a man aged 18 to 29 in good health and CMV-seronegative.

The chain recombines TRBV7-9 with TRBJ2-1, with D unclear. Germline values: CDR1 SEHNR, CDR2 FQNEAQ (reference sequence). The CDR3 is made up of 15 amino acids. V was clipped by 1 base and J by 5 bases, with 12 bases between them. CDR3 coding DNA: TGTGCCAGCAGCTTAGAGCGACGTCTCCACAATGAGCAGTTCTTC. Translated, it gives CASSLERRLHNEQFF.

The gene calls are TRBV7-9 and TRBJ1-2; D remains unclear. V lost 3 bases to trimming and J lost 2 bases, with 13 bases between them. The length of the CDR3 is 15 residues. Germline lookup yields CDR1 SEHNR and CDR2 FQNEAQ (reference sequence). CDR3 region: CASSLTFTRNYGYTF. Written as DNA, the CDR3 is TGTGCCAGCAGCTTGACTTTTACAAGGAACTATGGCTACACCTTC.

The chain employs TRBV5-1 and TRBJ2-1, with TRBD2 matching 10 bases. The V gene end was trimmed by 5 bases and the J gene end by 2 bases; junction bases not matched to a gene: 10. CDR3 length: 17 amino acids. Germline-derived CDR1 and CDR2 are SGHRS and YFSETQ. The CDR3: CASSPESGRATYNEQFF. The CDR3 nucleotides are TGCGCCAGCAGTCCGGAAAGCGGGAGGGCCACCTACAATGAGCAGTTCTTC.

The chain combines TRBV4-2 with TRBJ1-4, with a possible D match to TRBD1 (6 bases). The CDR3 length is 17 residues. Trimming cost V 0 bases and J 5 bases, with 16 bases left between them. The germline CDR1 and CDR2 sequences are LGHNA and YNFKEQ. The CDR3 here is CASSQDLGGGGNEKLFF. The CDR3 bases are TGTGCCAGCAGCCAAGATCTCGGTGGGGGGGGCAATGAAAAACTGTTTTTT.

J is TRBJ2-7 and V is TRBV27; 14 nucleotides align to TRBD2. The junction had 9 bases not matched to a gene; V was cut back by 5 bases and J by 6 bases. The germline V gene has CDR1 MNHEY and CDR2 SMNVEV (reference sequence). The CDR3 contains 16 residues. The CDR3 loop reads CASSKRGLAGVREQYF. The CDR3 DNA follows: TGTGCCAGCAGTAAGAGGGGACTAGCGGGAGTGCGCGAGCAGTACTTC.

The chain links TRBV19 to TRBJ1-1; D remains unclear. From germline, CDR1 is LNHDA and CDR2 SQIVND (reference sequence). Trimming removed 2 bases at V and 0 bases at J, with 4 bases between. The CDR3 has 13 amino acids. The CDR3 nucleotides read TGTGCCAGTAGTATACAGATGAACACTGAAGCTTTCTTT. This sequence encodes CASSIQMNTEAFF.

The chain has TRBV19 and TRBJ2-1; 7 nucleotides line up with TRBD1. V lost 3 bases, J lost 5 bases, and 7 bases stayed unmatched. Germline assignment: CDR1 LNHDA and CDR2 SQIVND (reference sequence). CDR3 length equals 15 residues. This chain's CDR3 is CASSIAGTVNNEQFF. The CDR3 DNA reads TGTGCCAGTAGTATCGCCGGGACAGTTAACAATGAGCAGTTCTTC. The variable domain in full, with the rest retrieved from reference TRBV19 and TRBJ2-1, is DGGITQSPKYLFRKEGQNVTLSCEQNLNHDAMYWYRQDPGQGLRLIYYSQIVNDFQKGDIAEGYSVSREKKESFPLTVTSAQKNPTAFYLCASSIAGTVNNEQFFGPGTRLTVL.

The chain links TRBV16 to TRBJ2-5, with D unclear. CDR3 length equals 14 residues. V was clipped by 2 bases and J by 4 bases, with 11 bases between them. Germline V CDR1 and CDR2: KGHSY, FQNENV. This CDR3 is CASSQLPQRETQYF. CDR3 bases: TGTGCCAGCAGCCAACTACCCCAGCGAGAGACCCAGTACTTC.

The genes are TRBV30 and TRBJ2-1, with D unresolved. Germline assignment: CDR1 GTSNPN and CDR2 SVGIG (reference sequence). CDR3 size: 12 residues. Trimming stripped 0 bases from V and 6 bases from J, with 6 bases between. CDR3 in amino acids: CAWSVYSNEQFF. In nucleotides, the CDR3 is TGTGCCTGGAGTGTATACTCCAATGAGCAGTTCTTC.

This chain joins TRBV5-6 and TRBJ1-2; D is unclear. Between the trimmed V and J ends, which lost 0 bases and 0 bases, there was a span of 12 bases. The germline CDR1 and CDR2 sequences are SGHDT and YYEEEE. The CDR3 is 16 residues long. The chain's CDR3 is CASSLVLSLTNYGYTF. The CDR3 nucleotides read TGTGCCAGCAGCTTGGTTTTGAGTCTCACTAACTATGGCTACACCTTC.

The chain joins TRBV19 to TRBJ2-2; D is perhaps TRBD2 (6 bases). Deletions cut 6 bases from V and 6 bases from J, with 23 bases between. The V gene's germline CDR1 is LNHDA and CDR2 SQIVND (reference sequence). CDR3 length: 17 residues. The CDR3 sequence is CASSPRSSGGVAGELFF. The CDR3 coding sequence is TGTGCCAGTAGCCCCCGGAGTAGCGGAGGAGTCGCCGGGGAGCTGTTTTTT.

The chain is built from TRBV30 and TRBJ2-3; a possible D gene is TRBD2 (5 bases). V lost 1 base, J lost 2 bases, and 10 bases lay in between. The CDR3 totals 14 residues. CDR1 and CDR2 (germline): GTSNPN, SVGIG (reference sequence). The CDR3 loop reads CAWSGGLNTDTQYF. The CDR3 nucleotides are TGTGCCTGGAGTGGCGGACTTAACACAGATACGCAGTATTTT.

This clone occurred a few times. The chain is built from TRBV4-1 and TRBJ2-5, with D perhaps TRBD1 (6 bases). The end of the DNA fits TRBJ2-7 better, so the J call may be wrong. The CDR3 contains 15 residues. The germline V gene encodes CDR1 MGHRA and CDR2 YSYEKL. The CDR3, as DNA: TGCGCCAGCAGCCAGGGTACAGGGTCCCCCTACGAGCAGTACTTC. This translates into CASSQGTGSPYEQYF.

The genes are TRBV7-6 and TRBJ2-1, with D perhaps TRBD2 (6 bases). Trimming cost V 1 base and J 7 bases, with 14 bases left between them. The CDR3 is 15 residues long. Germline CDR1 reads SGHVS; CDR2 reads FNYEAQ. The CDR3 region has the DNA TGTGCCAGCAGCTTAGAGGCAGGGAGGACTAATGAGCAGTTCTTC. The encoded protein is CASSLEAGRTNEQFF.

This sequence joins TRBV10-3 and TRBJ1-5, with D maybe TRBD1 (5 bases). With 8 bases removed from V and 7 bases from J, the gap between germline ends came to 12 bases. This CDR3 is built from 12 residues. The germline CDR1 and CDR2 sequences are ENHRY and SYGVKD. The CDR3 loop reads CAIGGGGQPQHF. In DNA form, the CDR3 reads TGTGCCATCGGCGGGGGGGGACAGCCCCAGCATTTT.

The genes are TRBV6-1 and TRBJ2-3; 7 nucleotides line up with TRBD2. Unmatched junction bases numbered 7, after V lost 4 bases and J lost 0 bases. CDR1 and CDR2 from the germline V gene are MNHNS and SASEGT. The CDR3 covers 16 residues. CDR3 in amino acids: CASSVLAGVSTDTQYF. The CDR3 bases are TGTGCCAGCAGTGTCTTAGCGGGCGTTAGCACAGATACGCAGTATTTT.

The CDR3 region has the DNA TGTGCCAGCAGTTGGACTAGAGACACAGATACGCAGTATTTT. Protein sequence: CASSWTRDTDTQYF. The gene calls are TRBV5-4 and TRBJ2-3; TRBD2 aligns across 7 bases. CDR1 is SGHNT and CDR2 is YYREEE in the germline V gene (reference sequence). CDR3 length: 14 amino acids. V lost 5 bases to trimming and J lost 2 bases; unmatched junction nucleotides: 5.

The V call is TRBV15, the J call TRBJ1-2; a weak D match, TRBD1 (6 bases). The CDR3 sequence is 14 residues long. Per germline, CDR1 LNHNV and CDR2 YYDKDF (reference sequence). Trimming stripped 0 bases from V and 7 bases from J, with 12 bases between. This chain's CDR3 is CATSRDGGPRGYTF. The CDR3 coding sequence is TGTGCCACCAGCAGAGATGGGGGCCCCCGTGGCTACACCTTC.

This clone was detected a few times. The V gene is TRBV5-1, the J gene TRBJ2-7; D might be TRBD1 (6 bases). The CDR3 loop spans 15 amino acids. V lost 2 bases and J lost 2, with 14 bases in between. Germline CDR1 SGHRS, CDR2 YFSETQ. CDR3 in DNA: TGCGCCAGCAGCTTTCACCAGGGGCGCGCCTACGAGCAGTACTTC. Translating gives CASSFHQGRAYEQYF.

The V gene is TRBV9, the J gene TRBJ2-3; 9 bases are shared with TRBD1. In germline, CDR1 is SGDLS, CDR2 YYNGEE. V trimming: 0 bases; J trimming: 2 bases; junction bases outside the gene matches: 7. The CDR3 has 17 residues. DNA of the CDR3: TGTGCCAGCAGCGTAGCCCAACAGGGGGCGTCCACAGATACGCAGTATTTT. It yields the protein CASSVAQQGASTDTQYF.

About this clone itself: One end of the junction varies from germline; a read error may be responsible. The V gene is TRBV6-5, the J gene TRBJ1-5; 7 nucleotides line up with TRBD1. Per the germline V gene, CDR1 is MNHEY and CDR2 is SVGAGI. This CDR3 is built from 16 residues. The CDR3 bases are TGTGCCAGCAGATACTCCGGGACAGAAGGCAATCAGCCCCAGCATTTT. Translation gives CASRYSGTEGNQPQHF.

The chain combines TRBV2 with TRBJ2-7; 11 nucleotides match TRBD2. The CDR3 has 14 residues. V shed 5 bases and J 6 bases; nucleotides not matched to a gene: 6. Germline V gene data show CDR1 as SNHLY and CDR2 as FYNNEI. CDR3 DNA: TGTGCCAGCAGTATAACTAGCGGGAGTTTCGAGCAGTACGTC. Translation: CASSITSGSFEQYV.

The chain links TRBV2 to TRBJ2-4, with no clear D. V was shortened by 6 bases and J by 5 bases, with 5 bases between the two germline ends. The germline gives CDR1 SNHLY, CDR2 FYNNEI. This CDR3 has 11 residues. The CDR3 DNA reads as TGTGCCAGCAGCGCAGAAAACATTCAGTACTTC. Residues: CASSAENIQYF.

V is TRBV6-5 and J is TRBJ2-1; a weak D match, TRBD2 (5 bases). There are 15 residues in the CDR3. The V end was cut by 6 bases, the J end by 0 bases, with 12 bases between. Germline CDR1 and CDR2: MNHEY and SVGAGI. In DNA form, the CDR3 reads TGTGCCAGCAGAGGTCCGGGAAGCTCCTACAATGAGCAGTTCTTC. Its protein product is CASRGPGSSYNEQFF.

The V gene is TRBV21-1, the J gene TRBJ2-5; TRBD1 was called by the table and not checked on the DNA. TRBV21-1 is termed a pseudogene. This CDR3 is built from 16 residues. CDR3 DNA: TGTGCCAGCAGCAAAGCCTGGACAGGGGTAAAAGAGACCCAGTACTTC. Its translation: CASSKAWTGVKETQYF.

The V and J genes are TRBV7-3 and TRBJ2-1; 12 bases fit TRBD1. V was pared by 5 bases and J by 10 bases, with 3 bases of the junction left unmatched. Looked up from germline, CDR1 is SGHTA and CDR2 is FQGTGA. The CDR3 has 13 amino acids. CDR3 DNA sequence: TGTGCCAGCAGCAAGGGACAGGGGGCCGAGCAGTTCTTC. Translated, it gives CASSKGQGAEQFF.

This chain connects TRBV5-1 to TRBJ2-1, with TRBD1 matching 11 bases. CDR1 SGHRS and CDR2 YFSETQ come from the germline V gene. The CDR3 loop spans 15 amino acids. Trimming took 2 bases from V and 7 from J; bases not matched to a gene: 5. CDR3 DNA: TGCGCCAGCAGCTTCGCCGGGACAGGGGGGAATGAGCAGTTCTTC. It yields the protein CASSFAGTGGNEQFF. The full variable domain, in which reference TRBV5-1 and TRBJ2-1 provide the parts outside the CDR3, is KAGVTQTPRYLIKTRGQQVTLSCSPISGHRSVSWYQQTPGQGLQFLFEYFSETQRNKGNFPGRFSGRQFSNSRSEMNVSTLELGDSALYLCASSFAGTGGNEQFFGPGTRLTVL.

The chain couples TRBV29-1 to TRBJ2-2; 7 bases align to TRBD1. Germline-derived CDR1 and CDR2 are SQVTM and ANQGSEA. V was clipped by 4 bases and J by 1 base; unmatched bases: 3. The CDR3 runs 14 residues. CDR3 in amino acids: CSVVTGVNTGELFF. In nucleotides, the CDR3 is TGCAGCGTTGTAACAGGGGTGAACACCGGGGAGCTGTTTTTT.

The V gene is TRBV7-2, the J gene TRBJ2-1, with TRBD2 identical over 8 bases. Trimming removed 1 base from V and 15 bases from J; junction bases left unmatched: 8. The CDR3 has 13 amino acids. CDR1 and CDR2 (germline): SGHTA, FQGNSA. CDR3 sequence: CASSLVEAGVVFF. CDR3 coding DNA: TGTGCCAGCAGCTTAGTGGAAGCGGGAGTTGTGTTCTTC.

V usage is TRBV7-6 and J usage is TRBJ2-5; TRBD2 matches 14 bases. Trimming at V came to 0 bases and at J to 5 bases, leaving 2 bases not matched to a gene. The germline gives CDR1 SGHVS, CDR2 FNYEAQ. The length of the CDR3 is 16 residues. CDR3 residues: CASSLAGLAGVETQYF. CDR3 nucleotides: TGTGCCAGCAGCTTAGCGGGACTAGCGGGAGTGGAGACCCAGTACTTC.

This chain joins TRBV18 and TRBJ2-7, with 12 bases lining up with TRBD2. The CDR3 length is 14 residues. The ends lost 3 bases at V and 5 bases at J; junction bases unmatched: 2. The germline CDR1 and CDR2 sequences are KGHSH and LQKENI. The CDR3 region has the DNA TGTGCCAGCTCACCGACTAGCGGGAGTAACGAGCAGTACGTC. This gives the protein CASSPTSGSNEQYV.